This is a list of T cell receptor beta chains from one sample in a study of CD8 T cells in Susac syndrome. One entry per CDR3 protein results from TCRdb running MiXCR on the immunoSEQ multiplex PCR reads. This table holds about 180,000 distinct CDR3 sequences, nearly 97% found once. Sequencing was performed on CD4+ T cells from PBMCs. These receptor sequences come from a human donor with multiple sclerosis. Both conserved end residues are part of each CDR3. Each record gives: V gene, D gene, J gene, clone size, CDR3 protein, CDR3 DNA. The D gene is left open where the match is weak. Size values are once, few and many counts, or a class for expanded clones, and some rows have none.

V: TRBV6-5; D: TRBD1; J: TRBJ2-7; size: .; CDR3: CASRPGQVNEQYF; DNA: TGTGCCAGTCGACCGGGACAGGTGAACGAGCAGTACTTC
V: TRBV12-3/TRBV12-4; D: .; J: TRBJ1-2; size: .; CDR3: CASSLRAGYYGYTF; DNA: TGTGCCAGCAGTTTACGGGCGGGGTACTATGGCTACACCTTC
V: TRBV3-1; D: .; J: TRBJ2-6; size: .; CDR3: CASSQEGMGANVLTF; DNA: TGTGCCAGCAGCCAAGAGGGTATGGGGGCCAACGTCCTGACTTTC
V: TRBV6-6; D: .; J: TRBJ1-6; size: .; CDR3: CASSYGTRTSPLHF; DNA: TGTGCCAGCAGTTACGGAACTCGGACCTCACCCCTCCACTTT
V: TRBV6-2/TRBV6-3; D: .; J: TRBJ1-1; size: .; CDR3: CASSAGVDTEAFF; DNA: TGTGCCAGCAGTGCAGGGGTGGACACTGAAGCTTTCTTT
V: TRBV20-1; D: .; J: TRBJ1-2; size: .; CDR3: CSARGVRTSTNFNYGYTF; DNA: TGCAGTGCTAGGGGAGTAAGGACAAGTACCAATTTTAACTATGGCTACACCTTC
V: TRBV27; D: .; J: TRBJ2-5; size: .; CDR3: CASSFGGAVETQYF; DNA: TGTGCCAGCAGTTTTGGGGGGGCGGTGGAGACCCAGTACTTC
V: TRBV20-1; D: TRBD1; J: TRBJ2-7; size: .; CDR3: CSAMVGTVYEQYF; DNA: TGCAGTGCTATGGTCGGGACAGTCTACGAGCAGTACTTC
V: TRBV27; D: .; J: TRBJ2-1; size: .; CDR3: CASSLGRGRYNEQFF; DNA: TGTGCCAGCAGTTTAGGCAGGGGGAGGTACAATGAGCAGTTCTTC
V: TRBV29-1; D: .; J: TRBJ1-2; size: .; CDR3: CSVDTPGAYGYTF; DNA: TGCAGCGTCGATACCCCAGGGGCCTATGGCTACACCTTC
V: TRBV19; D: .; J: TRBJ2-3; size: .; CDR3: CASKTRRTDTQYF; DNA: TGTGCCAGTAAGACTAGACGGACAGATACGCAGTATTTT
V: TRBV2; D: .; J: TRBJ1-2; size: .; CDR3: CASLMGDNYGYTF; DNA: TGTGCCAGCCTCATGGGGGACAACTATGGCTACACCTTC
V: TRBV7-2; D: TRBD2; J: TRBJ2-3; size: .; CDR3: CASTNRPLAGGSDTQYF; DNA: TGTGCCAGCACCAATCGTCCCCTAGCGGGGGGTTCAGATACGCAGTATTTT
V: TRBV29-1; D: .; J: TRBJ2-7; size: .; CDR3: CSVRDIYEQYF; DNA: TGCAGCGTTCGGGACATTTACGAGCAGTACTTC
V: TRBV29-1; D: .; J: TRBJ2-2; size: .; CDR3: CSVQENTGELFF; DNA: TGCAGCGTACAGGAAAACACCGGGGAGCTGTTTTTT
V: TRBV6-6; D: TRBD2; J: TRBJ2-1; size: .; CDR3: CASSYSTSGRQEQFF; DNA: TGTGCCAGCAGTTACTCTACTAGCGGGCGCCAAGAGCAGTTCTTC
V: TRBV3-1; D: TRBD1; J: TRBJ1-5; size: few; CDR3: CASSPGTGNQPQHF; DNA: TGTGCCAGCAGCCCTGGGACAGGGAATCAGCCCCAGCATTTT
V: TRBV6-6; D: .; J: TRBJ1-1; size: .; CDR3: CASSLKGGVSTEAFF; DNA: TGTGCCAGCAGTTTAAAGGGGGGGGTAAGCACTGAAGCTTTCTTT
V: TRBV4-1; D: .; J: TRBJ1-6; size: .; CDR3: CASSHDPRGSYNSPLHF; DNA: TGCGCCAGCAGCCACGACCCCCGCGGCTCCTATAATTCACCCCTCCACTTT
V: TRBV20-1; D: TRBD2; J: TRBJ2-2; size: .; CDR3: CSAPRGGANTGELFF; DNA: TGCAGTGCTCCCCGGGGGGGCGCGAACACCGGGGAGCTGTTTTTT
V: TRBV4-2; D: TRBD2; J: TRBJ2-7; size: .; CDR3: CASSRGLDYEQYF; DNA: TGTGCCAGCAGCCGGGGACTAGATTACGAGCAGTACTTC
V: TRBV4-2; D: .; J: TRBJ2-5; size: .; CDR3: CASSPDGVTQYF; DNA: TGTGCCAGCAGCCCGGACGGTGTAACCCAGTACTTC
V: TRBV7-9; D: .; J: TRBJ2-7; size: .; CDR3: CASSLAGQDPHYEQYF; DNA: TGTGCCAGCAGCTTAGCGGGGCAGGACCCACACTACGAGCAGTACTTC
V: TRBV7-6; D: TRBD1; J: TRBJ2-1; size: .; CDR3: CASSFGTGERNEQFF; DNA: TGTGCCAGCAGCTTCGGGACAGGGGAACGGAATGAGCAGTTCTTC
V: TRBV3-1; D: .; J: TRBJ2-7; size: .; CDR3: CASSQLGRNYEQYF; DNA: TGTGCCAGCAGCCAGCTGGGACGGAACTACGAGCAGTACTTC
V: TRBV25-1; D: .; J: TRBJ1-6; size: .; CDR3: CASSVLANKAGAISPLHF; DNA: TGTGCCAGCAGTGTCCTCGCAAACAAGGCCGGGGCTATCTCGCCCCTCCACTTT
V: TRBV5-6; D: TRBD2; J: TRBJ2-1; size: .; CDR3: CASSLGAGDSYNEQFF; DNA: TGTGCCAGCAGCTTGGGTGCGGGGGACTCCTACAATGAGCAGTTCTTC
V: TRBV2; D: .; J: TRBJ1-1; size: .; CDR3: CASSLQRANTEAFF; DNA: TGTGCCAGCAGTTTACAGAGGGCGAACACTGAAGCTTTCTTT
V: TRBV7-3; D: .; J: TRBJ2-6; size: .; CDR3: CASSSGGRGANVLTF; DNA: TGTGCCAGCAGCTCAGGTGGTCGCGGGGCCAACGTCCTGACTTTC
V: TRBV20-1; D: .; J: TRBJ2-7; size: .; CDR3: CSVGQSEQYF; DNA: TGCAGTGTCGGCCAATCCGAGCAGTACTTC
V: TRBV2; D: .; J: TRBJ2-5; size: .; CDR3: CASSERWETQYF; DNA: TGTGCCAGCAGTGAAAGGTGGGAGACCCAGTACTTC
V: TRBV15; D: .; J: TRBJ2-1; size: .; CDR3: CATSRVKGGYNEQFF; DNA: TGTGCCACCAGCAGAGTTAAGGGCGGGTACAATGAGCAGTTCTTC
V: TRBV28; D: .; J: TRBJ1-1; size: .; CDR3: CASSLSGEGEAFF; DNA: TGTGCCAGCAGTTTATCAGGGGAAGGCGAAGCTTTCTTT
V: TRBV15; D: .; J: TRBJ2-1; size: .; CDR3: CATSREAASPYNEQFF; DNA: TGTGCCACCAGCAGAGAGGCCGCTAGTCCCTACAATGAGCAGTTCTTC
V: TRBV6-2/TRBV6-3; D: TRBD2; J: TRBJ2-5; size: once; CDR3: CASSPPPGGETQYF; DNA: TGTGCCAGCAGCCCTCCCCCGGGGGGAGAGACCCAGTACTTC
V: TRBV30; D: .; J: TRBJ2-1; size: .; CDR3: CAWRRPEGNEQFF; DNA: TGTGCCTGGAGGCGGCCCGAGGGGAATGAGCAGTTCTTC
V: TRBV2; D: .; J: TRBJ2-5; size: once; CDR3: CASSTDWAQYF; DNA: TGTGCCAGCAGCACCGATTGGGCCCAGTACTTC
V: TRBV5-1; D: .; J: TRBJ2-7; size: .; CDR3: CASSLEGNNYEQYF; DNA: TGCGCCAGCAGCTTGGAAGGCAACAACTACGAGCAGTACTTC
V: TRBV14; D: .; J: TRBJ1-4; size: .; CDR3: CASSQFQKLFF; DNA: TGTGCCAGCAGCCAATTTCAAAAACTGTTTTTT